The 20 T cell receptor beta chains in this list originate from one sample, sequenced in a study of blood T cell repertoires in COVID-19. Generated by immunoSEQ multiplex PCR, the TCRdb table keeps only in-frame clones and is missing some. The sample contains a few hundred thousand clones, roughly 89% of which appear only once. Source material: PBMCs or T cells enriched from blood (not recorded which). The receptors shown here come from a woman aged 30 to 39 who had recovered from COVID-19.

This chain uses TRBV5-8 with TRBJ1-5, with D hard to call. This CDR3 contains 15 residues. Trimming shortened V by 6 bases and J by 0 bases, and 13 bases separated the two germline ends. The germline V gene has CDR1 SGHTS and CDR2 YDEGEE. The CDR3 DNA sequence: TGTGCCAGCACCTCTCAGGTCCGTAGCAATCAGCCCCAGCATTTT. Protein sequence: CASTSQVRSNQPQHF.

This chain links TRBV27 with TRBJ1-1; D not resolved. Germline V gene data show CDR1 as MNHEY and CDR2 as SMNVEV (reference sequence). CDR3 length equals 16 residues. The ends were cut back, 5 bases at V and 5 bases at J, with 21 bases in the middle. The CDR3: CASSPRVSGGMTEAFF. The CDR3 bases are TGTGCCAGCAGTCCGCGGGTTTCGGGAGGAATGACTGAAGCTTTCTTT.

This rearrangement joins TRBV11-3 to TRBJ2-1; D call uncertain. The V end was cut by 1 base, the J end by 3 bases, with 10 bases between. Germline CDR1 is SGHNT and CDR2 is YENEEA. This CDR3 has 15 residues. The CDR3 sequence is CASSLGLANYNEQFF. CDR3 sequence (DNA): TGTGCCAGCAGCTTAGGACTCGCCAACTACAATGAGCAGTTCTTC.

This chain links TRBV27 with TRBJ2-2; 9 positions agree with TRBD1. The junction had 10 bases not matched to a gene; V was cut back by 6 bases and J by 5 bases. CDR3 length: 16 residues. Per germline, CDR1 MNHEY and CDR2 SMNVEV (reference sequence). CDR3 sequence (DNA): TGTGCCAGCAGATTCAGGGGACAGGGACTGACCGGGGAGCTGTTTTTT. Translation gives CASRFRGQGLTGELFF.

The CDR3 loop reads CASKASGNPHEQYF. The CDR3 DNA follows: TGTGCCAGCAAGGCTAGCGGGAATCCCCACGAGCAGTACTTC. V gene TRBV6-5 combines with J gene TRBJ2-7; 9 nucleotides match TRBD2. J lost 5 bases, V lost 7 bases, and 9 bases had no gene match. The CDR3 has 14 residues. Germline V lookup: CDR1 MNHEY, CDR2 SVGAGI.

This clone was found once. V gene TRBV11-2 combines with J gene TRBJ2-5; tentatively, D is TRBD2 (6 bases). The length of the CDR3 is 16 residues. V was clipped by 5 bases and J by 2 bases, with 18 bases between them. Germline V CDR1 and CDR2: SGHAT, FQNNGV. The chain's CDR3 is CASSPPTRGGQETQYF. For the CDR3, the DNA is TGTGCCAGCAGCCCACCGACTAGAGGTGGGCAAGAGACCCAGTACTTC.

The J gene is TRBJ1-4, the V gene TRBV19, with a weak D call TRBD1 (6 bases). The CDR3 runs to 14 residues. Between the trimmed V and J ends, which lost 7 bases and 6 bases, there was a span of 15 bases. The germline V gene has CDR1 LNHDA and CDR2 SQIVND (reference sequence). CDR3 nucleotides: TGTGCCAGTACCGACAGGACCGAAGATGAAAAACTGTTTTTT. Protein sequence: CASTDRTEDEKLFF.

This chain connects TRBV14 to TRBJ1-1, with 7 positions matching TRBD1. The CDR3 spans 12 residues. After removal of 4 bases from V and 8 bases from J, the junction contained 4 bases not matched to a gene. Looked up from germline, CDR1 is SGHDN and CDR2 is FVKESK. This CDR3 is CASSRTGVEAFF. The CDR3 DNA follows: TGTGCCAGCAGCCGCACAGGGGTAGAAGCTTTCTTT.

The V gene is TRBV28, the J gene TRBJ2-1; TRBD2 is a possible D gene (6 bases). Germline-derived CDR1 and CDR2 are MDHEN and SYDVKM. Trimming took 6 bases from V and 6 from J, leaving 18 bases between them. The CDR3 is 15 amino acids. Here the CDR3 reads CASSPGGDASNEQFF. The CDR3 region has the DNA TGTGCCAGCAGCCCTGGCGGGGATGCCTCCAATGAGCAGTTCTTC.

The chain uses TRBV4-2 and TRBJ2-2, with TRBD2 identical over 12 bases. Germline CDR1 reads LGHNA; CDR2 reads YNFKEQ. With V trimmed by 4 bases and J by 6 bases, 3 bases remained unmatched. This CDR3 comprises 15 residues. CDR3 sequence reads: CASSRTSGTAGELFF. As DNA, the CDR3 is TGTGCCAGCAGCCGGACTAGCGGGACCGCCGGGGAGCTGTTTTTT.

This chain joins TRBV3-1 (or the pseudogene TRBV3-2) and TRBJ2-1; 8 bases are shared with TRBD2. The CDR3 extends over 16 amino acids. V lost 4 bases and J lost 5; bases outside the gene matches: 10. CDR1 LGHDT and CDR2 YNNKEL come from the germline V gene (reference sequence). The CDR3 DNA sequence: TGTGCCAGCAGCCCCTATACTAGCGGACTAGACAATGAGCAGTTCTTC. Translation gives CASSPYTSGLDNEQFF.

This clone was found once. The chain uses TRBV6-2 or TRBV6-3 and TRBJ2-1; 10 bases fit TRBD2. The CDR3 runs 15 residues. J gave up 6 bases and V 2 bases, and 4 bases lay outside the gene matches. Germline-derived CDR1 and CDR2 are MNHEY and SVGEGT. The CDR3 DNA sequence: TGTGCCAGCAGTTACGGGCTAGCGGGAGTCAATGAGCAGTTCTTC. Its translation is CASSYGLAGVNEQFF.

This chain uses TRBV4-3 with TRBJ2-1, with D maybe TRBD1 (6 bases). This CDR3 is 17 amino acids long. Germline V CDR1 and CDR2: LGHNA, YSLEER. Trimming removed 0 bases from V and 8 bases from J, with 20 bases in between. The CDR3 sequence is CASSQDSMGRGGDEQFF. In DNA form, the CDR3 reads TGCGCCAGCAGCCAAGATTCGATGGGCAGGGGTGGCGATGAGCAGTTCTTC.

The chain employs TRBV5-6 and TRBJ1-1; no clear D gene. Germline CDR1 and CDR2: SGHDT and YYEEEE. V was shortened by 2 bases and J by 6 bases, with 8 bases between the two germline ends. The CDR3 is 12 residues long. The chain's CDR3 is CASSFTSAEAFF. The CDR3 bases are TGTGCCAGCAGCTTTACGAGCGCTGAAGCTTTCTTT.

V usage is TRBV4-3 and J usage is TRBJ2-3; TRBD2 matches at 11 bases. The germline V gene has CDR1 LGHNA and CDR2 YSLEER. The V and J ends lost 3 bases and 2 bases, in that order; junction bases with no gene match: 1. The CDR3 loop spans 15 amino acids. The CDR3 sequence is CASSQTSGITDTQYF. The CDR3, as DNA: TGCGCCAGCAGCCAGACTAGCGGGATCACAGATACGCAGTATTTT.

J is TRBJ1-1 and V is TRBV13; no clear D. Germline V gene lookup returns CDR1 PRHDT and CDR2 FYEKMQ (reference sequence). The CDR3 is made up of 13 amino acids. Trimming removed 2 bases at V and 6 bases at J, with 10 bases between. The CDR3 DNA reads as TGTGCCAGCAGCTTAAGGCAGGTCCCTGAAGCTTTCTTT. Amino acids: CASSLRQVPEAFF.

This chain uses TRBV19 with TRBJ2-2; D uncertain. Trimming removed 5 bases at V and 3 bases at J, with 10 bases between. The CDR3 consists of 14 residues. Germline CDR1 is LNHDA and CDR2 is SQIVND (reference sequence). CDR3 amino acids: CASSDGLYTGELFF. The CDR3 DNA is TGTGCCAGTAGTGACGGGTTGTACACCGGGGAGCTGTTTTTT.

This chain connects TRBV7-2 to TRBJ1-4; a possible D gene is TRBD1 (5 bases). This CDR3 is built from 16 residues. Germline V gene lookup returns CDR1 SGHTA and CDR2 FQGNSA. V lost 5 bases, J lost 8 bases, and 21 bases lay in between. CDR3 protein: CASSPHGSRGEEKLFF. Here the CDR3 DNA reads TGTGCCAGCAGCCCCCACGGATCAAGGGGCGAAGAAAAACTGTTTTTT. Looking up the rest from reference TRBV7-2 and TRBJ1-4 gives the full variable domain: GAGVSQSPSNKVTEKGKDVELRCDPISGHTALYWYRQSLGQGLEFLIYFQGNSAPDKSGLPSDRFSAERTGGSVSTLTIQRTQQEDSAVYLCASSPHGSRGEEKLFFGSGTQLSVL.

The V and J genes are TRBV28 and TRBJ2-2, with 8 bases identical to TRBD2. The CDR3 is 19 residues long. Unmatched junction bases numbered 15, after V lost 2 bases and J lost 4 bases. Germline V gene lookup returns CDR1 MDHEN and CDR2 SYDVKM. The CDR3 sequence: CASSLHRRFSGTSTGELFF. The CDR3 DNA reads as TGTGCCAGCAGTTTACACCGCCGTTTTAGCGGGACTTCCACCGGGGAGCTGTTTTTT.

J is TRBJ1-2 and V is TRBV13; no clear D. Germline CDR1 and CDR2: PRHDT and FYEKMQ (reference sequence). V dropped 3 bases and J dropped 0 bases, with 8 bases sitting between them. CDR3 length: 14 residues. The CDR3 sequence is CASSFTLTNYGYTF. The DNA for the CDR3 is TGTGCCAGCAGCTTCACATTGACTAACTATGGCTACACCTTC.